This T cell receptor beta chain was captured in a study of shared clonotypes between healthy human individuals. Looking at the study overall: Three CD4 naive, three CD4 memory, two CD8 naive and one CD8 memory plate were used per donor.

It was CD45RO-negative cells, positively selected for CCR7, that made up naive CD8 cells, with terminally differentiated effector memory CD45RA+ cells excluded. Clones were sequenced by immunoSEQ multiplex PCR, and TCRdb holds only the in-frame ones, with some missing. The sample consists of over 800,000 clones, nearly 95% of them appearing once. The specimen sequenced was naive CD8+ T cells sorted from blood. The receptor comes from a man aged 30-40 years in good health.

CDR3 DNA: TGTGCCAGTAGAATAACGGCGGGACAGGGACCCGGGGAGCTGTTTTTT. It encodes CASRITAGQGPGELFF. The gene calls are TRBV19 and TRBJ2-2; 9 positions match TRBD1. The V and J ends lost 6 bases and 6 bases, in that order; junction bases with no gene match: 11. Germline values: CDR1 LNHDA, CDR2 SQIVND (reference sequence). CDR3 size: 16 residues.